A single sample gave rise to the 4 T cell receptor beta chains below, sequenced in a study of blood T cell repertoires in COVID-19. Profiling relied on immunoSEQ multiplex PCR, and the TCRdb table lists in-frame clones only, not all of them. This table holds more than 95,000 clones, 88% found once. The sample comprised peripheral blood. The receptors were sampled from a human donor in a cohort sampled during active COVID-19.

The chain links TRBV6-6 to TRBJ1-1, with D possibly matching TRBD1 (6 bases). This CDR3 has 12 residues. CDR1 is MNHNY, CDR2 SVGAGI, per germline (reference sequence). Trimming stripped 9 bases from V and 6 bases from J, with 14 bases between. The CDR3 loop is CASHRAPSEAFF. In DNA, the CDR3 is TGTGCCAGTCACAGGGCCCCCTCTGAAGCTTTCTTT.

V is TRBV11-2 and J is TRBJ1-2; D is uncertain. With 8 bases removed from V and 0 bases from J, the gap between germline ends came to 7 bases. Germline CDR1 and CDR2: SGHAT and FQNNGV. The CDR3 is made up of 12 amino acids. CDR3 nucleotide sequence: TGTGCCAGCGCCGGAGCTAACTATGGCTACACCTTC. This codes for CASAGANYGYTF. Full variable domain (remainder filled in from reference TRBV11-2 and TRBJ1-2): EAGVAQSPRYKIIEKRQSVAFWCNPISGHATLYWYQQILGQGPKLLIQFQNNGVVDDSQLPKDRFSAERLKGVDSTLKIQPAKLEDSAVYLCASAGANYGYTFGSGTRLTVV.

The chain employs TRBV3-1 (or the pseudogene TRBV3-2) and TRBJ2-7; 12 positions agree with TRBD2. Per germline, CDR1 LGHDT and CDR2 YNNKEL (reference sequence). This CDR3 is built from 17 residues. J gave up 0 bases and V 3 bases, and 6 bases lay outside the gene matches. Here the CDR3 reads CASSHRTSGVSSYEQYF. The CDR3 DNA sequence: TGTGCCAGCAGCCACCGGACTAGCGGGGTGAGCTCCTACGAGCAGTACTTC.

The rearrangement joins TRBV15 to TRBJ2-3; D might be TRBD2 (6 bases). The germline V gene has CDR1 LNHNV and CDR2 YYDKDF (reference sequence). Trimming stripped 3 bases from V and 3 bases from J, with 19 bases between. The CDR3 is 17 residues long. The CDR3 nucleotides are TGTGCCACCAGCAGGCTTCCGGGACTCCTTATTACAGATACGCAGTATTTT. It translates to CATSRLPGLLITDTQYF.